Below, 28 T cell receptor beta chains from the same sample are listed, as sequenced in a study of T cell responses to AZD1222 COVID-19 vaccine. Data came from immunoSEQ multiplex PCR; TCRdb stores just in-frame clones and leaves some out. The top ten hold 3% to 4% of the sample, which has more than 150,000 clones, approximately 90% seen once. The sample in question was peripheral blood, obtained 28 days after the second AZD1222 dose. These TCRs come from an adult who received the AZD1222 COVID-19 vaccine.

The J gene is TRBJ1-1, the V gene TRBV14; no reliable D call. In germline, CDR1 is SGHDN, CDR2 FVKESK. This CDR3 comprises 13 residues. V was clipped by 5 bases and J by 1 base, with 8 bases between them. The CDR3 spells CASSTGRNTEAFF. DNA of the CDR3: TGTGCCAGCAGCACCGGCCGGAACACTGAAGCTTTCTTT. The full variable domain, rest sourced from reference TRBV14 and TRBJ1-1, is EAGVTQFPSHSVIEKGQTVTLRCDPISGHDNLYWYRRVMGKEIKFLLHFVKESKQDESGMPNNRFLAERTGGTYSTLKVQPAELEDSGVYFCASSTGRNTEAFFGQGTRLTVV.

This clone has only a few counts. V and J are TRBV4-1 and TRBJ1-4, with TRBD1 matching 10 bases. V shed 3 bases, J shed 3 bases, and the junction held 4 bases outside the gene matches. Germline CDR1 MGHRA, CDR2 YSYEKL. There are 16 residues in the CDR3. For the CDR3, the DNA is TGCGCCAGCAGCCAGGGACAGGGGTCGCCTAATGAAAAACTGTTTTTT. As protein: CASSQGQGSPNEKLFF.

The chain joins TRBV27 to TRBJ1-1; D remains ambiguous. CDR3 length: 12 amino acids. Germline values: CDR1 MNHEY, CDR2 SMNVEV (reference sequence). The V end lost 6 bases, the J end lost 5 bases, and 10 bases lay between the germline ends. The CDR3 sequence is CASRGVGTEAFF. The CDR3 bases are TGTGCCAGCAGGGGAGTAGGAACTGAAGCTTTCTTT.

This rearrangement joins TRBV10-3 to TRBJ1-1; D might be TRBD1 (5 bases). CDR1 and CDR2 (germline): ENHRY, SYGVKD. Trimming shortened V by 10 bases and J by 6 bases, and 21 bases separated the two germline ends. The CDR3 length is 14 residues. In DNA, the CDR3 is TGTGCCACCCGGGGCTCCTTCACGGGTGCTGAAGCTTTCTTT. Translation: CATRGSFTGAEAFF.

This clone was observed once. The genes are TRBV27 and TRBJ2-1; 11 bases are a match to TRBD2. Looked up from germline, CDR1 is MNHEY and CDR2 is SMNVEV (reference sequence). The length of the CDR3 is 17 residues. V lost 3 bases and J lost 8; bases outside the gene matches: 12. CDR3 sequence reads: CASSFIPGLAAVHEQFF. CDR3 nucleotides: TGTGCCAGCAGTTTTATTCCGGGACTAGCGGCGGTCCATGAGCAGTTCTTC.

This chain connects TRBV9 to TRBJ1-2; TRBD1 matches 9 bases. The CDR3 is made up of 18 amino acids. Trimming took 3 bases from V and 1 from J; bases not matched to a gene: 13. CDR1 and CDR2 from the germline V gene are SGDLS and YYNGEE. The CDR3 is CASSAGTGRPGFNYGYTF. The CDR3 DNA reads TGTGCCAGCAGCGCAGGGACAGGGCGGCCGGGGTTTAACTATGGCTACACCTTC.

J is TRBJ2-1 and V is TRBV30, with D tentatively TRBD2 (5 bases). The V end lost 2 bases, the J end lost 5 bases, and 10 bases lay between the germline ends. This CDR3 contains 13 residues. Germline V gives CDR1 GTSNPN, CDR2 SVGIG (reference sequence). The CDR3 loop is CAWSPGLDNEQFF. In nucleotides, the CDR3 is TGTGCCTGGAGTCCTGGACTGGACAATGAGCAGTTCTTC.

The sample holds a few counts of this clone. The V call is TRBV3-1 (or the pseudogene TRBV3-2), the J call TRBJ1-1; D gene uncertain. V lost 0 bases and J lost 8, with 13 bases in between. The CDR3 consists of 14 residues. CDR1 is LGHDT, CDR2 YNNKEL, per germline (reference sequence). The CDR3 protein is CASSQDLAGGEAFF. CDR3 coding DNA: TGTGCCAGCAGCCAAGATCTAGCAGGCGGCGAAGCTTTCTTT.

The CDR3 reads CASSDRDRGEAFF. CDR3 sequence (DNA): TGTGCCAGCAGTGACCGGGACAGGGGGGAAGCTTTCTTT. The V gene is TRBV12-3 or TRBV12-4, the J gene TRBJ1-1, with 11 bases fitting TRBD1. V was clipped by 5 bases and J by 8 bases; unmatched bases: 4. The CDR3 is made up of 13 amino acids.

The chain combines TRBV28 with TRBJ2-7, with D possibly being TRBD1 (5 bases). Germline V lookup: CDR1 MDHEN, CDR2 SYDVKM. The CDR3 runs 18 residues. Trimming pared 5 bases from V and 1 base from J, leaving 24 bases between. CDR3: CASSPSRFGHILSYEQYF. CDR3 DNA sequence: TGTGCCAGCAGTCCATCGCGGTTCGGACACATATTATCCTACGAGCAGTACTTC.

As regards this clone: The junction differs from germline at one of its ends, possibly a read error. The chain couples TRBV28 to TRBJ2-7; perhaps TRBD1 as D (6 bases). CDR1 is MDHEN and CDR2 is SYDVKM in the germline V gene. This CDR3 has 11 amino acids. The CDR3 loop reads CASIGSGALHF. For the CDR3, the DNA is TGTGCCAGCATCGGATCAGGGGCCCTCCATTTC.

This chain connects TRBV5-1 to TRBJ1-3, with D perhaps matching TRBD1 (5 bases). V lost 0 bases and J 5 bases, leaving 12 bases between the germline ends. CDR1 SGHRS and CDR2 YFSETQ come from the germline V gene. CDR3 length: 15 residues. The CDR3 DNA reads as TGCGCCAGCAGCTTGGGCAGGGATTGGAGAAACACCATATATTTT. This sequence encodes CASSLGRDWRNTIYF.

This chain links TRBV30 with TRBJ2-7; TRBD2 aligns across 7 bases. Germline loops: CDR1 GTSNPN, CDR2 SVGIG (reference sequence). Unmatched junction bases numbered 7, after V lost 0 bases and J lost 2 bases. The CDR3 has 15 amino acids. The CDR3 DNA follows: TGTGCCTGGAGTGTACTTGGCGGGAGCACCTACGAGCAGTACTTC. Amino acid sequence: CAWSVLGGSTYEQYF.

The rearrangement links TRBV3-1 (or the pseudogene TRBV3-2) to TRBJ1-5; 8 bases line up with TRBD1. The germline V gene has CDR1 LGHDT and CDR2 YNNKEL (reference sequence). This CDR3 is built from 14 residues. V was clipped by 3 bases and J by 9 bases; unmatched bases: 7. In nucleotides, the CDR3 is TGTGCCAGCAGCCAGGGGACAGGAGCTCGGCCCCAGCATTTT. This gives the protein CASSQGTGARPQHF.

The gene calls are TRBV2 and TRBJ2-7, with TRBD2 identical over 8 bases. CDR3 size: 13 residues. Per the germline V gene, CDR1 is SNHLY and CDR2 is FYNNEI. Trimming cost V 3 bases and J 12 bases; bases outside gene matches: 10. For the CDR3, the DNA is TGTGCCAGCAGTGATTCGCGGGAGGCTTATCGGTACTTC. Protein: CASSDSREAYRYF.

This clone was detected only once. The chain has TRBV3-1 (or the pseudogene TRBV3-2) and TRBJ2-7; a possible D gene is TRBD2 (6 bases). V gave up 4 bases and J gave up 1 base, with 14 bases separating them. The CDR3 sequence is 15 residues long. Germline V gene sequence: CDR1 LGHDT, CDR2 YNNKEL (reference sequence). CDR3 DNA: TGTGCCAGCAGCCGCGTTGGTAGCGGATCCTACGAGCAGTACTTC. Encoded protein: CASSRVGSGSYEQYF.

This clone is a singleton in its sample. The chain recombines TRBV5-8 with TRBJ2-6, with D possibly being TRBD1 (5 bases). Deletions cut 3 bases from V and 0 bases from J, with 13 bases between. Per germline, CDR1 SGHTS and CDR2 YDEGEE. The CDR3 is made up of 17 amino acids. CDR3 sequence: CASSWGRANSGANVLTF. The CDR3 DNA reads as TGTGCCAGCAGCTGGGGCAGGGCCAACTCTGGGGCCAACGTCCTGACTTTC. Full variable domain (remainder filled in from reference TRBV5-8 and TRBJ2-6): EAGVTQSPTHLIKTRGQQATLRCSPISGHTSVYWYQQALGLGLQFLLWYDEGEERNRGNFPPRFSGRQFPNYSSELNVNALELEDSALYLCASSWGRANSGANVLTFGAGSRLTVL.

V and J are TRBV12-3 or TRBV12-4 and TRBJ2-7, with 7 positions matching TRBD2. After removal of 0 bases from V and 6 bases from J, the junction contained 2 bases not matched to a gene. The CDR3 sequence is 13 residues long. The CDR3 nucleotides read TGTGCCAGCAGTTTAGCGGGGGGGTTCGAGCAGTACTTC. Protein: CASSLAGGFEQYF.

This clone is a singleton in its sample. J is TRBJ2-7 and V is TRBV19; the match to TRBD2 covers 9 bases. Germline loops: CDR1 LNHDA, CDR2 SQIVND (reference sequence). This CDR3 is 15 amino acids long. Unmatched junction bases numbered 4, after V lost 3 bases and J lost 1 base. This CDR3 reads CASSIIAGESYEQYF. The CDR3 bases are TGTGCCAGTAGTATTATAGCGGGAGAGTCCTACGAGCAGTACTTC.

This rearrangement joins TRBV6-5 to TRBJ1-2; D is possibly TRBD1 (5 bases). V was cut by 4 bases and J by 5 bases, with 17 bases left in between. Germline V gene data show CDR1 as MNHEY and CDR2 as SVGAGI. This CDR3 is 15 amino acids long. The CDR3 loop reads CASSSYSLGEYGYTF. The CDR3 DNA sequence: TGTGCCAGCAGTTCCTACAGCCTGGGGGAGTATGGCTACACCTTC.

This chain connects TRBV7-8 to TRBJ2-3; D not certain. Trimming stripped 5 bases from V and 2 bases from J, with 8 bases between. The germline V gene has CDR1 SGHVS and CDR2 FQNEAQ. The CDR3 loop spans 13 amino acids. CDR3 sequence (DNA): TGTGCCAGCAGCGGAGCCTTCACAGATACGCAGTATTTT. It specifies CASSGAFTDTQYF.

The chain employs TRBV6-5 and TRBJ2-7; 13 bases match TRBD2. V lost 0 bases to trimming and J lost 5 bases; unmatched junction nucleotides: 4. CDR1 and CDR2 (germline): MNHEY, SVGAGI. CDR3 length equals 16 residues. CDR3 sequence reads: CASSYSSGTSGNEQYF. Written as DNA, the CDR3 is TGTGCCAGCAGTTACTCCTCAGGGACTAGCGGGAACGAGCAGTACTTC.

V usage is TRBV27 and J usage is TRBJ1-2; D ambiguous. Germline V lookup: CDR1 MNHEY, CDR2 SMNVEV (reference sequence). V lost 0 bases and J lost 3, with 8 bases in between. The CDR3 runs to 14 residues. CDR3 sequence (DNA): TGTGCCAGCAGTTTATCGTCAGGTGACTATGGCTACACCTTC. Amino acid sequence: CASSLSSGDYGYTF.

The rearrangement uses TRBV19 and TRBJ2-7, with D perhaps given as TRBD1 or TRBD2 (6 bases each). CDR3 length: 15 residues. V was cut by 6 bases and J by 3 bases, with 18 bases left in between. From germline, CDR1 is LNHDA and CDR2 SQIVND (reference sequence). The CDR3 loop reads CASRRGADFHYEQYF. The CDR3 nucleotides read TGTGCCAGTAGGAGGGGGGCAGACTTTCACTACGAGCAGTACTTC.

The genes are TRBV6-5 and TRBJ1-5; D possibly corresponds to TRBD1 (6 bases). V lost 5 bases and J lost 7, with 18 bases in between. This CDR3 region has 15 residues. Germline loops: CDR1 MNHEY, CDR2 SVGAGI. CDR3 sequence reads: CASSPGGGGRQPQHF. The CDR3 DNA is TGTGCCAGCAGTCCCGGGGGGGGCGGGAGACAGCCCCAGCATTTT.

This clone is a singleton in its sample. The chain uses TRBV9 and TRBJ2-7, with D hard to call. This CDR3 has 14 amino acids. Germline CDR1 SGDLS, CDR2 YYNGEE. Trimming cost V 4 bases and J 3 bases, with 14 bases left between them. CDR3 in amino acids: CASSPAGRIYEQYF. CDR3 in DNA: TGTGCCAGCAGCCCGGCTGGACGAATCTACGAGCAGTACTTC.

The J gene is TRBJ1-5, the V gene TRBV27; no clear D. The CDR3 sequence is 13 residues long. The germline V gene encodes CDR1 MNHEY and CDR2 SMNVEV (reference sequence). Trimming cost V 2 bases and J 4 bases, with 6 bases left between them. DNA for the CDR3: TGTGCCAGCAGTTTAGCACAGAATCAGCCCCAGCATTTT. Protein product: CASSLAQNQPQHF.

The gene calls are TRBV19 and TRBJ2-6, with D maybe TRBD1 (5 bases). The CDR3 spans 17 residues. Germline CDR1 and CDR2: LNHDA and SQIVND (reference sequence). Deletions cut 8 bases from V and 0 bases from J, with 17 bases between. This CDR3 reads CASDTGRGLSGANVLTF. DNA for the CDR3: TGTGCCAGTGATACGGGTAGGGGCCTCTCTGGGGCCAACGTCCTGACTTTC.